Below are 15 T cell receptor beta chains sequenced from a single sample in a study of regulatory T cells in long-lasting Graves disease. Time point in this sample: newly diagnosed GD, antithyroid drugs for less than 3 months. The TCR library was made from RNA extracted from PBMCs. To make TCR beta libraries, researchers used iRepertoire HTBI primers and Arm-PCR of CDR3 regions. TCRdb processed the multiplex PCR reads anew with MiXCR; each CDR3 protein has one entry. The data contain under 500,000 distinct CDR3 sequences, roughly 17% of them singletons. The same sample was also studied in work on T cells in Graves' hyperthyroidism and ophthalmopathy.

The sequencing used peripheral blood mononuclear cells (PBMCs), collected at new diagnosis, from a patient treated with antithyroid drugs. All receptors derive from a woman younger than 45 with Graves disease.

This clonotype has ten or more counts. The rearrangement uses TRBV14 and TRBJ2-1; 11 nucleotides align to TRBD2. V lost 0 bases, J lost 9 bases, and 4 bases stayed unmatched. The CDR3 totals 15 residues. CDR1 is SGHDN and CDR2 is FVKESK in the germline V gene. The CDR3 protein is CASSQDSGRAIEQFF. The CDR3 bases are TGTGCCAGCAGCCAAGATAGCGGGAGGGCAATTGAGCAGTTCTTC.

This clonotype came up many times. The J gene is TRBJ2-4, the V gene TRBV7-9, with D tentatively TRBD2 (5 bases). The CDR3 spans 15 residues. CDR1 is SEHNR, CDR2 FQNEAQ, per germline (reference sequence). V shed 1 base and J shed 6 bases, with 13 bases lying between them. The DNA of the CDR3 is TGTGCCAGCAGCTTAGAGCCCCCGAGGGCAAACATTCAGTACTTC. It translates to CASSLEPPRANIQYF.

This clonotype showed up just a few times. The chain couples TRBV28 to TRBJ2-5, with TRBD2 as a possible D gene (6 bases). This CDR3 is 13 amino acids long. Germline V gene sequence: CDR1 MDHEN, CDR2 SYDVKM. Trimming shortened V by 6 bases and J by 7 bases, and 15 bases separated the two germline ends. CDR3 region: CASSLAGRGTQYF. The CDR3, as DNA: TGTGCCAGCAGCCTAGCAGGGCGGGGGACCCAGTACTTC.

This clonotype appeared many times. The gene calls are TRBV12-3 or TRBV12-4 and TRBJ1-1; D not certain. Trimming left V 7 bases short and J 0 bases short, with 15 bases between. The CDR3 totals 15 residues. DNA of the CDR3: TGTGCCAGCAACAAACACGATACCATGAACACTGAAGCTTTCTTT. Translated, it gives CASNKHDTMNTEAFF.

This clonotype was picked up many times. The rearrangement uses TRBV20-1 and TRBJ2-3; D possibly corresponds to TRBD2 (6 bases). This CDR3 is 14 amino acids long. Trimming removed 5 bases from V and 1 base from J, with 13 bases in between. Per germline, CDR1 DFQATT and CDR2 SNEGSKA (reference sequence). CDR3 in DNA: TGCAGTGCTTCCGGGGGAGTGGGCACAGATACGCAGTATTTT. This encodes CSASGGVGTDTQYF.

The chain combines TRBV2 with TRBJ1-2; perhaps TRBD1 as D (6 bases). Trimming took 6 bases from V and 5 from J, leaving 13 bases between them. This CDR3 contains 13 residues. Germline V gene lookup returns CDR1 SNHLY and CDR2 FYNNEI. CDR3 loop: CASSSGQIYGYTF. The CDR3 nucleotides read TGTGCCAGCAGCTCTGGACAGATTTATGGCTACACCTTC.

The table lists this clonotype with many counts. V gene TRBV7-2 combines with J gene TRBJ2-1; 14 nucleotides line up with TRBD2. There are 14 residues in the CDR3. V lost 4 bases and J lost 9; bases outside the gene matches: 2. Germline V gene data show CDR1 as SGHTA and CDR2 as FQGNSA. Written as DNA, the CDR3 is TGTGCCAGCAGCTCGGGACTAGCGGGAGTTGAGCAGTTCTTC. Protein: CASSSGLAGVEQFF.

This clonotype occurred many times. This rearrangement joins TRBV6-1 to TRBJ2-1; 9 nucleotides line up with TRBD1. This CDR3 comprises 16 residues. The J segment lost 3 bases and the V segment lost 6 bases, leaving 9 bases of the junction unmatched. Germline V CDR1 and CDR2: MNHNS, SASEGT. CDR3 sequence reads: CASRHQTGGLYNEQFF. The CDR3 DNA follows: TGTGCCAGCAGGCACCAGACAGGGGGACTCTACAATGAGCAGTTCTTC.

There are a few counts of this clonotype. The chain combines TRBV20-1 with TRBJ1-5; TRBD1 is a possible D gene (5 bases). The V gene's germline CDR1 is DFQATT and CDR2 SNEGSKA (reference sequence). This CDR3 region has 14 residues. The V end lost 4 bases, the J end lost 7 bases, and 17 bases lay between the germline ends. CDR3 region: CSATPALRGQPQHF. CDR3 sequence (DNA): TGCAGTGCTACCCCCGCCTTGAGGGGACAGCCCCAGCATTTT.

With regard to this clonotype: This may arise from a read error, as a much more abundant clone is one base away. The gene calls are TRBV7-9 and TRBJ2-7; tentatively, D is TRBD2 (6 bases). CDR3 size: 16 residues. Between the trimmed V and J ends, which lost 4 bases and 6 bases, there was a span of 22 bases. CDR1 and CDR2 (germline): SEHNR, FQNEAQ (reference sequence). The CDR3 spells CASSSMVGGRRGEQYF. For the CDR3, the DNA is TGTGCCAGCAGCTCGATGGTCGGGGGAAGACGGGGCGAGCAGTACTTC.

This clonotype was detected many times. The genes are TRBV28 and TRBJ1-5; D not resolved. V was pared by 2 bases and J by 6 bases, with 17 bases between. The CDR3 has 16 amino acids. Germline V gives CDR1 MDHEN, CDR2 SYDVKM. CDR3: CASSLGGGWISQPQHF. The DNA of the CDR3 is TGTGCCAGCAGTTTAGGTGGAGGCTGGATAAGTCAGCCCCAGCATTTT.

The table lists this clonotype with a few counts. The V gene is TRBV29-1, the J gene TRBJ2-1; D gene unclear. Germline V gene lookup returns CDR1 SQVTM and CDR2 ANQGSEA. Between the trimmed V and J ends, which lost 0 bases and 5 bases, there was a span of 17 bases. CDR3 length: 16 amino acids. CDR3 coding DNA: TGCAGCGTTGAAGATCTCGTCGACCAATCCCACAATGAGCAGTTCTTC. Protein: CSVEDLVDQSHNEQFF.

Many counts were recorded for this clonotype. V usage is TRBV11-1 and J usage is TRBJ2-1; no clear D gene. In germline, CDR1 is SGHAT, CDR2 FQDESV (reference sequence). This CDR3 comprises 14 residues. Trimming cost V 2 bases and J 4 bases, with 9 bases left between them. The CDR3 loop is CASSLIGFYNEQFF. Here the CDR3 DNA reads TGTGCCAGCAGCTTAATCGGTTTTTACAATGAGCAGTTCTTC.

This clonotype was found a few times. CDR3 loop: CAGGDPQETQYF. CDR3 nucleotide sequence: TGTGCCGGGGGGGACCCCCAAGAGACCCAGTACTTC. This chain uses TRBV6-1 with TRBJ2-5, with 7 bases lining up with TRBD2. This CDR3 is 12 amino acids long. V trimming: 11 bases; J trimming: 1 base; junction bases outside the gene matches: 4. Germline values: CDR1 MNHNS, CDR2 SASEGT.

As regards this clonotype: This sequence may be a read error, since a much larger clone differs from it by one base. V usage is TRBV7-2 and J usage is TRBJ1-2, with 9 bases matching TRBD1. The CDR3 is 15 residues long. Germline V CDR1 and CDR2: SGHTA, FQGNSA. The CDR3 protein is CVSSGLTGGAHGYTF. CDR3 bases: TGTGTCAGCAGCGGACTAACAGGGGGCGCGCATGGCTACACCTTC.